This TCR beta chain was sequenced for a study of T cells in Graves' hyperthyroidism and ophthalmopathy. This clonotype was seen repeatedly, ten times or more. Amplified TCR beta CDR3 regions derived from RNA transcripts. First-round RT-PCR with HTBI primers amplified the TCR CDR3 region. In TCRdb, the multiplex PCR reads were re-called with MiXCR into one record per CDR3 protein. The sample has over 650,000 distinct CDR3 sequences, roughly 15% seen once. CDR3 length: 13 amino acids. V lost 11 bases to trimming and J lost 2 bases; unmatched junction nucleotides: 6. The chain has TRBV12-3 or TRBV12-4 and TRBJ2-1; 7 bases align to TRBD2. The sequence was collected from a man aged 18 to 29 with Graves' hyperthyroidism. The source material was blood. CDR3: CASRSGAYNEQFF. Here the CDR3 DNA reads TGTGCCTCCCGAAGCGGGGCCTACAATGAGCAGTTCTTC.